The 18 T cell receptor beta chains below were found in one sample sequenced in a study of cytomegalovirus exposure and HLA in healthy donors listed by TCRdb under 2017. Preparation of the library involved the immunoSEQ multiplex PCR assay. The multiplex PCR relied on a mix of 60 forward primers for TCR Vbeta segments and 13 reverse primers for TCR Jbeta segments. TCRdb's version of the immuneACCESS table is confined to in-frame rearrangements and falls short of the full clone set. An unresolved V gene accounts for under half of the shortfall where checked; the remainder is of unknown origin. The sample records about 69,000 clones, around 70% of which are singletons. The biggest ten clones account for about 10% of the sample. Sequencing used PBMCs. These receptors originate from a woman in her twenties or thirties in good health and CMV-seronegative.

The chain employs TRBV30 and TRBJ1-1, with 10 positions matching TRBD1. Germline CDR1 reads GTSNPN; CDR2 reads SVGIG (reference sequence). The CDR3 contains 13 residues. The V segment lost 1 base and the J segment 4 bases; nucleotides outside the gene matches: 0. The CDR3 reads CAWSGQGATEAFF. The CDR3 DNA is TGTGCCTGGAGTGGACAGGGGGCCACTGAAGCTTTCTTT.

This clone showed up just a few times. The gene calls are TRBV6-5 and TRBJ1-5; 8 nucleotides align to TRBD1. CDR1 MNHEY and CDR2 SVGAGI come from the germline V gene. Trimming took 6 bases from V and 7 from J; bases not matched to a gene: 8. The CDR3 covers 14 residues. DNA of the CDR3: TGTGCCAGCAGAGCCCCAGGGGGCGGGCAGCCCCAGCATTTT. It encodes CASRAPGGGQPQHF.

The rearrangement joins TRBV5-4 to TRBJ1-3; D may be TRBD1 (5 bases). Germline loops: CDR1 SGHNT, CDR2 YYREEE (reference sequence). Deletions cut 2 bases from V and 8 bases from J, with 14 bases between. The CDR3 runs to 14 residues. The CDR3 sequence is CASSLSGGGDTIYF. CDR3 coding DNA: TGTGCCAGCAGCTTAAGTGGGGGAGGGGACACCATATATTTT.

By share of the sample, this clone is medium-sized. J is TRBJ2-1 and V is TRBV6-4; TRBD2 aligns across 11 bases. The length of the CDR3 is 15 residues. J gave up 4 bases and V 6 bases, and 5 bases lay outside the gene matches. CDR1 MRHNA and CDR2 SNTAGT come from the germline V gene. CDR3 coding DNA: TGTGCCAGCAGCGCGACTAGCGGGGAGTACAATGAGCAGTTCTTC. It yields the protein CASSATSGEYNEQFF.

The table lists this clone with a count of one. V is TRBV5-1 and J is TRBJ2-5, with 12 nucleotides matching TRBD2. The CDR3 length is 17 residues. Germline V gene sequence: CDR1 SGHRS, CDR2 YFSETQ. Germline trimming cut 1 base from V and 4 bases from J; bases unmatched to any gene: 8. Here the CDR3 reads CASSLLASGGAGETQYF. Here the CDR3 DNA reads TGCGCCAGCAGCTTGCTCGCTAGCGGGGGGGCAGGAGAGACCCAGTACTTC. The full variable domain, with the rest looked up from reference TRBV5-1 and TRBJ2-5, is KAGVTQTPRYLIKTRGQQVTLSCSPISGHRSVSWYQQTPGQGLQFLFEYFSETQRNKGNFPGRFSGRQFSNSRSEMNVSTLELGDSALYLCASSLLASGGAGETQYFGPGTRLLVL.

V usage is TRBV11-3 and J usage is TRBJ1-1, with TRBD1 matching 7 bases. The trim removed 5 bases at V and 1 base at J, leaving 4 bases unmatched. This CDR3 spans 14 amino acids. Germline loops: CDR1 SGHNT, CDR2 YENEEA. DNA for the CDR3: TGTGCCAGCAGCACCGGACAGGAGAACACTGAAGCTTTCTTT. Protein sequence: CASSTGQENTEAFF. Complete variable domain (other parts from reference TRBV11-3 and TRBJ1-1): EAGVVQSPRYKIIEKKQPVAFWCNPISGHNTLYWYLQNLGQGPELLIRYENEEAVDDSQLPKDRFSAERLKGVDSTLKIQPAELGDSAVYLCASSTGQENTEAFFGQGTRLTVV.

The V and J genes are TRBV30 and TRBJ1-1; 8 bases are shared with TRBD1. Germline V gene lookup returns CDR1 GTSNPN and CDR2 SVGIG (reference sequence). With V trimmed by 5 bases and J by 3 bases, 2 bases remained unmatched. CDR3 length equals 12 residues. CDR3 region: CAWETGDTEAFF. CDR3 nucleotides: TGTGCCTGGGAGACAGGGGACACTGAAGCTTTCTTT.

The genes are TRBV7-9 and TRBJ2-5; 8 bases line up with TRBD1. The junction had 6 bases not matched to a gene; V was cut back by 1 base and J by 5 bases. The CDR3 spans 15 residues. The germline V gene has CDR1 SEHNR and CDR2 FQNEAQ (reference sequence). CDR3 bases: TGTGCCAGCAGCTTAGGGACAGGGTTAGGGGAGACCCAGTACTTC. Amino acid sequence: CASSLGTGLGETQYF.

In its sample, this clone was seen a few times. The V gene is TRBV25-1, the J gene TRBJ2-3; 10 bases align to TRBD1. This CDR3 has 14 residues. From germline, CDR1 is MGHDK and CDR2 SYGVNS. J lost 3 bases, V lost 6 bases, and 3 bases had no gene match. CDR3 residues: CASRRTGGTDTQYF. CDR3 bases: TGTGCCAGCAGGCGGACAGGGGGAACAGATACGCAGTATTTT.

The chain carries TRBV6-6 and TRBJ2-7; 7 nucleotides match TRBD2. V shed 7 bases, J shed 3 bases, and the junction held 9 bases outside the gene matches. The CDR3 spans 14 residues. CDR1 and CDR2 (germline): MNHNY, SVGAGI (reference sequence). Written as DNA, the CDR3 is TGTGCCAGCACCACAATAGCGGGTGACTACGAGCAGTACTTC. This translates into CASTTIAGDYEQYF.

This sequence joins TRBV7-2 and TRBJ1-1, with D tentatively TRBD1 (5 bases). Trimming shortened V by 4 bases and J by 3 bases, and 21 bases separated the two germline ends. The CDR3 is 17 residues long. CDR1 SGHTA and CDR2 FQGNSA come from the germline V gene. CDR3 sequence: CASSSARGAGIDTEAFF. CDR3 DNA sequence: TGTGCCAGCAGCTCAGCTCGCGGGGCTGGGATAGACACTGAAGCTTTCTTT. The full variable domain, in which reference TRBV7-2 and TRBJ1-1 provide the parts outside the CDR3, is GAGVSQSPSNKVTEKGKDVELRCDPISGHTALYWYRQSLGQGLEFLIYFQGNSAPDKSGLPSDRFSAERTGGSVSTLTIQRTQQEDSAVYLCASSSARGAGIDTEAFFGQGTRLTVV.

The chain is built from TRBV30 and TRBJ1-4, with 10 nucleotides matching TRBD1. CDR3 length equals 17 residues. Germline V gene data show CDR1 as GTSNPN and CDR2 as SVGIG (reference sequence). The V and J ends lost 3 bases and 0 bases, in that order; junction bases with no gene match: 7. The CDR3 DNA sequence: TGTGCCTGGAGCGGACAGGGGGAGGCTTCAACTAATGAAAAACTGTTTTTT. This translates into CAWSGQGEASTNEKLFF.

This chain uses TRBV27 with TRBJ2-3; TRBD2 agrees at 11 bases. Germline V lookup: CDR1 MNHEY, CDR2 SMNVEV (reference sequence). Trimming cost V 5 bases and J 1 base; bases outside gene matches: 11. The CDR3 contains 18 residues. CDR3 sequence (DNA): TGTGCCAGCAGTCAGAGACTAGCGGGGATAGGGGGCACAGATACGCAGTATTTT. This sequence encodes CASSQRLAGIGGTDTQYF.

The CDR3 DNA sequence: TGCGCCAGCACCTCAGGGGCAGATACGCAGTATTTT. Its translation: CASTSGADTQYF. The chain has TRBV10-1 and TRBJ2-3; TRBD1 might be the D (6 bases). CDR1 and CDR2 from the germline V gene are WNHNN and SYGVQD (reference sequence). Between the trimmed V and J ends, which lost 7 bases and 4 bases, there was a span of 9 bases. The CDR3 has 12 residues.

CDR3 sequence: CASSLTGGFGANVLTF. The CDR3 DNA is TGTGCCAGCAGTTTAACAGGGGGCTTTGGGGCCAACGTCCTGACTTTC. This chain uses TRBV27 with TRBJ2-6; TRBD1 matches 9 bases. The V and J ends lost 2 bases and 3 bases, in that order; junction bases with no gene match: 2. CDR3 length equals 16 residues. Per the germline V gene, CDR1 is MNHEY and CDR2 is SMNVEV (reference sequence).

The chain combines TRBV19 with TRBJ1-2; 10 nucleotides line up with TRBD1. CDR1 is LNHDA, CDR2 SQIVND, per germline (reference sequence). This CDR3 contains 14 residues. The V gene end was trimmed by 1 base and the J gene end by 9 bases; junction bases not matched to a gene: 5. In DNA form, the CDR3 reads TGTGCCAGTAGTATAGTCGGACAGGGGGAACGCTACACCTTC. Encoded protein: CASSIVGQGERYTF.

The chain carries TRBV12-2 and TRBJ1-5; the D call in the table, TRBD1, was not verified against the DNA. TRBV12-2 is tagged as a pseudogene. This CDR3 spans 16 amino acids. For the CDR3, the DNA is TGTGCAAGTCGCCCCAGTGGGGGACAGGGAGTAAAGCCCCAGCATTTT. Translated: CASRPSGGQGVKPQHF.

The CDR3 protein is CASSPTRSNYGYTF. Written as DNA, the CDR3 is TGTGCCAGCAGTCCCACCCGGAGTAACTATGGCTACACCTTC. The V and J genes are TRBV7-9 and TRBJ1-2, with D hard to call. Germline values: CDR1 SEHNR, CDR2 FQNEAQ (reference sequence). Deletions cut 6 bases from V and 1 base from J, with 12 bases between. The CDR3 is 14 amino acids.